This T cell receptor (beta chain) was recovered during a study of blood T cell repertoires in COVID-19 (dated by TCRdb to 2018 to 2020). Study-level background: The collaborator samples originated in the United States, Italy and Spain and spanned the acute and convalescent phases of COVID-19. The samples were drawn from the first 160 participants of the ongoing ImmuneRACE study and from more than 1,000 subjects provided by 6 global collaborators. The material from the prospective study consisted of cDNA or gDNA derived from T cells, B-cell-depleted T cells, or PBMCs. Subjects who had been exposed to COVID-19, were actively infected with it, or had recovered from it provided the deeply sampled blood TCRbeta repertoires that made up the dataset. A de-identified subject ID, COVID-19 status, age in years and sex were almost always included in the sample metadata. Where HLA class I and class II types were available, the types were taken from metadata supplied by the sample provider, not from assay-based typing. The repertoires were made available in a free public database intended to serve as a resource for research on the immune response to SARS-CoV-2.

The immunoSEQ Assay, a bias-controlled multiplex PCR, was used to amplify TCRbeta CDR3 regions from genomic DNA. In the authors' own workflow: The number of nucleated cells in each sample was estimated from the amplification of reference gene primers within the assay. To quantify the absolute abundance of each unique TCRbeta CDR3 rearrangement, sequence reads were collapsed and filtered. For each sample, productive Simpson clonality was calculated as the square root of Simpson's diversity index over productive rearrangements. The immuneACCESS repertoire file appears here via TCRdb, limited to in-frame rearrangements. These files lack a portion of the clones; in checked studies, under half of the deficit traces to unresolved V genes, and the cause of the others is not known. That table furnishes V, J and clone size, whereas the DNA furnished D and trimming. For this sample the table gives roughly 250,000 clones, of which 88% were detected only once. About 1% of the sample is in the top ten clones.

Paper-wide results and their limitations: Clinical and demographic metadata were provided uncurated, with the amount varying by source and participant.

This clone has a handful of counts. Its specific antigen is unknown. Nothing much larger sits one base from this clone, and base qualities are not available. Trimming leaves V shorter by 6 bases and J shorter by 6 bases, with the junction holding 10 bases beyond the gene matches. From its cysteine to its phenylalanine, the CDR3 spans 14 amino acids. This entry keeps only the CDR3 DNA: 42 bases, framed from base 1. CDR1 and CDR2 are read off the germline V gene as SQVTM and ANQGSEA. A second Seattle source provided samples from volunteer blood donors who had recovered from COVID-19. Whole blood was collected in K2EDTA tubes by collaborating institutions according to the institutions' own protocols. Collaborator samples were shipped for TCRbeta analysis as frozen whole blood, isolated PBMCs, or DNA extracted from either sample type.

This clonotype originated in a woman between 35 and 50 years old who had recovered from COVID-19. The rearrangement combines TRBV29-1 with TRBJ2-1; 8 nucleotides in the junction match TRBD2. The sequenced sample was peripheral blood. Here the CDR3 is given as CSVATGLAVNEQFF. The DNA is TGCAGCGTCGCCACCGGACTAGCAGTCAATGAGCAGTTCTTC.